The rows below give T cell receptor beta chains drawn from one sample of a study of CD8 T cells in Susac syndrome. TCRdb itself ran the immunoSEQ multiplex PCR reads through MiXCR, one entry per CDR3 protein. The sample holds around 130,000 distinct CDR3 sequences, around 94% seen once. Sequenced sample: CD4+ T cells from PBMCs. The source of these receptors is a human donor with multiple sclerosis. The CDR3 runs from the conserved cysteine through the conserved F or W. The order of the fields is CDR3 DNA, CDR3 protein, clone size, D gene, J gene, V gene. A D gene is named only where the DNA matches it firmly. Expanded clones are given a class, and other clones once, few, many or no size at all.

TGTGCCAGCAGCCCTCGGGTCTCTAGGGTTGAGGCTTTCTTT | CASSPRVSRVEAFF | - | - | TRBJ1-1 | TRBV7-9
TGTGCCAGCACGGGGGGGGGTGTCACAGATACGCAGTATTTT | CASTGGGVTDTQYF | - | TRBD2 | TRBJ2-3 | TRBV6-1
TGTGCCAGTCACGATTATCGCACCGGGGAGCTGTTTTTT | CASHDYRTGELFF | once | - | TRBJ2-2 | TRBV2
TGTGCCAGCAGTGAAGGGACAGGGGAAGAGACCCAGTACTTC | CASSEGTGEETQYF | - | TRBD1 | TRBJ2-5 | TRBV6-1
TGTGCCAGCAGCGTAGAGTACAGATCCTACGAGCAGTACTTC | CASSVEYRSYEQYF | once | - | TRBJ2-7 | TRBV9
TGTGCCAGCAGCCAACGGGTTAGCGGGAGAAGCAGGGACACAGATACGCAGTATTTT | CASSQRVSGRSRDTDTQYF | - | TRBD2 | TRBJ2-3 | TRBV4-2
TGTGCCAGCAGTTCTCCGACAGGCTTCTCTGGGGCCAACGTCCTGACTTTC | CASSSPTGFSGANVLTF | - | - | TRBJ2-6 | TRBV25-1
TGTGCCAGCAGCTTACCCGGGGGGAGCAATCAGCCCCAGCATTTT | CASSLPGGSNQPQHF | - | - | TRBJ1-5 | TRBV7-8
TGTGCCAGCAGCTTCATCCCCGGCGGGGAGCAGTACTTC | CASSFIPGGEQYF | - | - | TRBJ2-7 | TRBV7-2
TGCAGTGCTAGAGATCCAACGGGAGGGGCGGATGAGCAGTTCTTC | CSARDPTGGADEQFF | - | TRBD2 | TRBJ2-1 | TRBV20-1
TGTGCCAGCAGCCAACTCGCTGAGACCCAGTACTTC | CASSQLAETQYF | - | - | TRBJ2-5 | TRBV14
TGTGCCAGCAGCCCCCCCGCACTTTCAATCGGCCCAGATACGCAGTATTTT | CASSPPALSIGPDTQYF | - | - | TRBJ2-3 | TRBV3-1
TGTGCCAGCTCACCTCTTAGTGAGACCCAGTACTTC | CASSPLSETQYF | - | - | TRBJ2-5 | TRBV18
TGTGCCAGCAGTTTGAAGGGGGATTATGGCTACACCTTC | CASSLKGDYGYTF | - | - | TRBJ1-2 | TRBV28
TGTGCCAGCAGCCGGGGCGGCCAGAACACTGAAGCTTTCTTT | CASSRGGQNTEAFF | - | - | TRBJ1-1 | TRBV3-1
TGTGCCAGCAGCTCAAGGACAGGTCGTGGCGGGGAGCTGTTTTTT | CASSSRTGRGGELFF | - | TRBD1 | TRBJ2-2 | TRBV7-9
TGTGCCAGCTCGGGACATTTCAATGGCTACACCTTC | CASSGHFNGYTF | once | - | TRBJ1-2 | TRBV2
TGTGCCAGCTCACCACCCGGCGGGGGGGCCAAAAACATTCAGTACTTC | CASSPPGGGAKNIQYF | - | TRBD2 | TRBJ2-4 | TRBV18
TGCAGTGCCGGACAGGACTATGGCTACACCTTC | CSAGQDYGYTF | - | TRBD1 | TRBJ1-2 | TRBV20-1
TGTGCCAGTAGTTTCCGGACAGGGGGGGATGGCTACACCTTC | CASSFRTGGDGYTF | - | TRBD1 | TRBJ1-2 | TRBV19
TGTGCCAGCAGTTTATCTGTCCCTCGCAATCAGCCCCAGCATTTT | CASSLSVPRNQPQHF | - | - | TRBJ1-5 | TRBV27
TGCAGTGCTAGAAAGCTAGCGGGGACCTACAATGAGCAGTTCTTC | CSARKLAGTYNEQFF | - | TRBD2 | TRBJ2-1 | TRBV20-1
TGTGCCAGCAGCCAAGAACGGGGGGTGAGTCAGCCCCAGCATTTT | CASSQERGVSQPQHF | - | - | TRBJ1-5 | TRBV3-1
TGTGCCTGGAGCGCCGCCCCAGGTTCCTACGAGCAGTACTTC | CAWSAAPGSYEQYF | - | - | TRBJ2-7 | TRBV30
TGTGCCAGCCACCTGGGGGCGGAGCAGTTCTTC | CASHLGAEQFF | - | - | TRBJ2-1 | TRBV2
TGTGCCAGCAGTTACTCGGAGGTAGCGGGGGCAAATGAGCAGTTCTTC | CASSYSEVAGANEQFF | - | TRBD2 | TRBJ2-1 | TRBV6-2/TRBV6-3
TGCGCCAGCAGCTCCCGCCTGGGCTACACCTTC | CASSSRLGYTF | - | - | TRBJ1-2 | TRBV5-1